This T cell receptor (beta chain) stems from a study of CD8 T cells in ankylosing spondylitis. Overall study results and limits: What seemed typical of ankylosing spondylitis blood was a TCR beta motif built from fewer than ten highly homologous variants.

Germline V gives CDR1 LGHNA, CDR2 YSLEER. Trimming stripped 1 base from V and 7 bases from J, with 14 bases between. The CDR3 is 15 amino acids. This clonotype occurred many times. Its target is not known. It was by quantitative 5'-RACE with molecular barcodes that TCR beta libraries were made. MiXCR, applied by TCRdb to the 5' RACE reads, yields one record per CDR3 protein. Of about 130,000 distinct CDR3 sequences in the sample, more than 15% were seen once. V gene TRBV4-3 combines with J gene TRBJ2-1; possible D gene TRBD2, 7 bases. The material sequenced was blood, either unsorted or a sorted T cell fraction (not recorded which). The clonotype was recovered from a male donor with ankylosing spondylitis. This CDR3 reads CASSQGTAGLNEQFF. CDR3 nucleotides: TGCGCCAGCAGCCAAGGGACAGCGGGGCTTAATGAGCAGTTCTTC.